Below are 14 T cell receptor beta chains sequenced from a single sample in a study of T cell responses to AZD1222 COVID-19 vaccine. Profiled with immunoSEQ multiplex PCR; TCRdb holds only in-frame clones, not every one. Seen here are around 160,000 clones, under 95% observed once, and the top ten hold approximately 3%. The specimen comprised peripheral blood, sampled on day 0 of MenACWY control vaccination. The receptors stem from an adult in good health.

This chain links TRBV10-3 with TRBJ2-1; 10 nucleotides align to TRBD2. The germline CDR1 and CDR2 sequences are ENHRY and SYGVKD. Trimming removed 2 bases from V and 4 bases from J; junction bases left unmatched: 5. CDR3 length: 16 residues. CDR3 in amino acids: CAISEPRTSGYNEQFF. Written as DNA, the CDR3 is TGTGCCATCAGTGAGCCCAGGACTAGCGGATACAATGAGCAGTTCTTC.

The DNA for the CDR3 is TGTGCCACCTCCCCCTGGACGGGGAACACCGGGGAGCTGTTTTTT. It is translated as CATSPWTGNTGELFF. V usage is TRBV6-5 and J usage is TRBJ2-2; D not certain. Germline V gene lookup returns CDR1 MNHEY and CDR2 SVGAGI. Trimming shortened V by 10 bases and J by 1 base, and 16 bases separated the two germline ends. CDR3 length: 15 residues.

This chain uses TRBV5-8 with TRBJ2-4; TRBD2 aligns across 8 bases. V was pared by 0 bases and J by 2 bases, with 4 bases of the junction left unmatched. CDR1 is SGHTS, CDR2 YDEGEE, per germline. This CDR3 is 16 amino acids long. The CDR3 region has the DNA TGTGCCAGCAGCTTGGGCGGGAGGCCCTCCAAAAACATTCAGTACTTC. Translating gives CASSLGGRPSKNIQYF.

As regards this clone: A much more abundant neighbour one base away suggests this may be a read error. Other nucleotide sequences in the sample specify the same CDR3. The J gene is TRBJ2-1, the V gene TRBV6-4; 11 positions match TRBD2. The V segment lost 0 bases and the J segment 7 bases; nucleotides outside the gene matches: 2. Germline CDR1 reads MRHNA; CDR2 reads SNTAGT. The CDR3 covers 15 residues. The chain's CDR3 is CASSDSSGGANEQFF. CDR3 DNA sequence: TGTGCCAGCAGTGACTCTAGCGGGGGGGCTAATGAGCAGTTCTTC.

The rearrangement joins TRBV4-1 to TRBJ2-2, with a weak D call TRBD2 (5 bases). V lost 2 bases and J 1 base, leaving 8 bases between the germline ends. CDR3 length: 15 amino acids. Germline CDR1 MGHRA, CDR2 YSYEKL. CDR3 DNA: TGCGCCAGCAGCCAACCTCGGGAGAACACCGGGGAGCTGTTTTTT. Translating gives CASSQPRENTGELFF.

This chain connects TRBV28 to TRBJ2-1, with 9 bases that match TRBD1. The CDR3 has 16 amino acids. From germline, CDR1 is MDHEN and CDR2 SYDVKM. V dropped 1 base and J dropped 1; count of bases not matched to a gene: 2. This chain's CDR3 is CASSLSGTGSYNEQFF. The CDR3 bases are TGTGCCAGCAGTTTATCTGGGACAGGGTCCTACAATGAGCAGTTCTTC.

V is TRBV5-1 and J is TRBJ1-2; D is ambiguous. The length of the CDR3 is 15 residues. In germline, CDR1 is SGHRS, CDR2 YFSETQ. Between the trimmed V and J ends, which lost 0 bases and 8 bases, there was a span of 17 bases. The CDR3 spells CASSLAPGVGEGYTF. DNA for the CDR3: TGCGCCAGCAGCTTGGCCCCCGGAGTGGGTGAGGGCTACACCTTC.

This sequence joins TRBV5-5 and TRBJ2-5, with D perhaps given as TRBD1 or TRBD2 (5 bases each). V was pared by 4 bases and J by 3 bases, with 13 bases between. CDR3 length equals 14 residues. Germline V gene lookup returns CDR1 SGHKS and CDR2 YYEKEE (reference sequence). CDR3 protein: CASSPWGSEETQYF. CDR3 sequence (DNA): TGTGCCAGCAGCCCCTGGGGGTCAGAAGAGACCCAGTACTTC.

This sequence joins TRBV5-4 and TRBJ2-1; 14 nucleotides match TRBD2. With V trimmed by 3 bases and J by 2 bases, 1 base remained unmatched. From germline, CDR1 is SGHNT and CDR2 YYREEE (reference sequence). The CDR3 spans 16 residues. The CDR3 loop is CASSSGLAGAYNEQFF. The CDR3 region has the DNA TGTGCCAGCAGCTCGGGACTAGCGGGGGCCTACAATGAGCAGTTCTTC.

This chain joins TRBV5-1 and TRBJ2-7, with D perhaps given as TRBD1 or TRBD2 (5 bases each). This CDR3 is built from 16 residues. V lost 0 bases and J lost 2, with 15 bases in between. CDR1 and CDR2 (germline): SGHRS, YFSETQ. This CDR3 is CASSLGGGWTPYEQYF. The CDR3 DNA is TGCGCCAGCAGCTTGGGTGGGGGATGGACCCCCTACGAGCAGTACTTC.

The chain recombines TRBV4-2 with TRBJ1-6; 8 bases line up with TRBD1. The CDR3 length is 21 residues. Germline trimming cut 4 bases from V and 5 bases from J; bases unmatched to any gene: 22. CDR1 and CDR2 from the germline V gene are LGHNA and YNFKEQ. CDR3 protein: CASSLSFKLGQGATNNSPLHF. The CDR3 DNA is TGTGCCAGCAGCCTGAGCTTTAAGCTCGGACAGGGCGCCACTAATAATTCACCCCTCCACTTT.

This clone has only a few counts. The V call is TRBV19, the J call TRBJ1-5; 7 bases agree with TRBD1. Looked up from germline, CDR1 is LNHDA and CDR2 is SQIVND (reference sequence). J was trimmed by 5 bases and V by 5 bases; bases with no gene match: 6. CDR3 length: 14 residues. CDR3: CASSGDSVYQPQHF. Here the CDR3 DNA reads TGTGCCAGTAGTGGGGACAGCGTTTATCAGCCCCAGCATTTT.

The chain couples TRBV9 to TRBJ2-3, with 7 bases that match TRBD2. Looked up from germline, CDR1 is SGDLS and CDR2 is YYNGEE. Unmatched junction bases numbered 7, after V lost 0 bases and J lost 3 bases. This CDR3 comprises 16 residues. The DNA of the CDR3 is TGTGCCAGCAGCGTAGGGTTAGGGCGGGGGACAGATACGCAGTATTTT. It yields the protein CASSVGLGRGTDTQYF.

The table lists this clone with a count of one. This chain connects TRBV5-1 to TRBJ1-1; 7 bases fit TRBD1. CDR3 length: 15 residues. Germline V gene sequence: CDR1 SGHRS, CDR2 YFSETQ. After removal of 4 bases from V and 1 base from J, the junction contained 7 bases not matched to a gene. CDR3 protein: CASSLGDRPNTEAFF. The CDR3 region has the DNA TGCGCCAGCAGCCTGGGGGACAGACCGAACACTGAAGCTTTCTTT.